This T cell receptor beta chain was documented in a study of blood T cell repertoires in COVID-19. This clone has only one observation. There are 13 residues in the CDR3. The germline V gene has CDR1 SGHTA and CDR2 FQGTGA. V gave up 1 base and J gave up 9 bases, with 12 bases separating them. Some clones are missing from TCRdb's copy, which holds only in-frame ones; the method was immunoSEQ multiplex PCR. Among roughly 140,000 clones listed, more than 80% were seen once. V gene TRBV7-3 combines with J gene TRBJ2-5; a weak D match, TRBD2 (6 bases). Material: peripheral blood. This clonotype was obtained from a human donor in a cohort sampled during active COVID-19. CDR3 protein: CASSLSSRGSQYF. The CDR3 nucleotides are TGTGCCAGCAGCTTAAGTTCGCGGGGTTCCCAGTACTTC. The whole variable domain, filled in from reference TRBV7-3 and TRBJ2-5, reads GAGVSQTPSNKVTEKGKYVELRCDPISGHTALYWYRQSLGQGPEFLIYFQGTGAADDSGLPNDRFFAVRPEGSVSTLKIQRTERGDSAVYLCASSLSSRGSQYFGPGTRLLVL.